The present T cell receptor (beta chain) was sequenced within a study of metastatic and nonmetastatic thyroid tumors. Study context: Repertoires from malignant and benign thyroid patients were compared across blood and tumor or nodule tissue.

TCRdb re-called clones from the PCR reads using MiXCR. The sample contains about 4,000 clones, roughly 22% of which appear only once. Treatment of any kind had been given to no patient before thyroid surgery. Trimming took 0 bases from V and 6 from J, leaving 7 bases between them. The CDR3 runs to 13 residues. In germline, CDR1 is SGHKS, CDR2 YYEKEE (reference sequence). The chain has TRBV5-5 and TRBJ1-5; the D is unclear. Sequencing input: tumor tissue. The source of this sequence is a female donor with papillary thyroid cancer or a benign thyroid nodule (not recorded which). Some clones in this sample may be carry-over from other donors' samples. In DNA, the CDR3 is TGTGCCAGCAGCTTGGACATGGTTCAGCCCCAGCATTTT. Its protein product is CASSLDMVQPQHF. Together with reference TRBV5-5 and TRBJ1-5, the CDR3 gives the full variable domain: DAGVTQSPTHLIKTRGQQVTLRCSPISGHKSVSWYQQVLGQGPQFIFQYYEKEERGRGNFPDRFSARQFPNYSSELNVNALLLGDSALYLCASSLDMVQPQHFGDGTRLSIL.